These T cell receptor beta chains were read from a single sample in a study of tumor-infiltrating lymphocytes in localized non-small cell lung cancer. Generated by immunoSEQ multiplex PCR, the TCRdb table keeps only in-frame clones and is missing some. The data contain about 16,000 clones, 35% to 55% of them singletons. The sequenced material came from lung tumor tissue. The receptors originated from a human donor with non-small cell lung cancer. The CDR3 runs from the conserved cysteine through the conserved F or W. The D gene is left open where the match is weak. Some rows mark clone size as missing; the rest say once, few, many or name a class of expanded clone.

V gene: TRBV29-1; CDR3 length: 14; J gene: TRBJ2-7; D gene: -; clone size: -; CDR3 protein: CSVALQDYSYEQYF; CDR3 DNA: TGCAGCGTTGCCCTTCAGGACTACTCCTACGAGCAGTACTTC
V gene: TRBV9; CDR3 length: 15; J gene: TRBJ2-3; D gene: -; clone size: many; CDR3 protein: CASSVVQGFTDTQYF; CDR3 DNA: TGTGCCAGCAGCGTAGTCCAGGGTTTCACAGATACGCAGTATTTT
V gene: TRBV7-2; CDR3 length: 12; J gene: TRBJ1-1; D gene: -; clone size: -; CDR3 protein: CASSHDTGGAFF; CDR3 DNA: TGTGCCAGCAGCCATGATACGGGAGGAGCTTTCTTT
V gene: TRBV7-9; CDR3 length: 15; J gene: TRBJ2-3; D gene: TRBD2; clone size: few; CDR3 protein: CASSDGGAGTDTQYF; CDR3 DNA: TGTGCCAGCAGTGACGGGGGGGCTGGCACAGATACGCAGTATTTT
V gene: TRBV7-8; CDR3 length: 18; J gene: TRBJ1-2; D gene: -; clone size: -; CDR3 protein: CASSLDRTRGNKGYGYTF; CDR3 DNA: TGTGCCAGCAGCTTAGACAGGACCCGGGGCAATAAGGGCTATGGCTACACCTTC
V gene: TRBV18; CDR3 length: 13; J gene: TRBJ2-7; D gene: -; clone size: -; CDR3 protein: CASSPTETYEQYF; CDR3 DNA: TGTGCCAGCTCACCAACAGAGACCTACGAGCAGTACTTC
V gene: TRBV29-1; CDR3 length: 13; J gene: TRBJ2-3; D gene: -; clone size: -; CDR3 protein: CSTRAGGTDTQYF; CDR3 DNA: TGCAGCACTCGTGCAGGGGGCACAGATACGCAGTATTTT
V gene: TRBV30; CDR3 length: 15; J gene: TRBJ2-7; D gene: TRBD1; clone size: -; CDR3 protein: CALGSRDRVSYEQYF; CDR3 DNA: TGTGCCTTGGGGTCCCGGGACAGGGTTTCTTACGAGCAGTACTTC
V gene: TRBV9; CDR3 length: 15; J gene: TRBJ2-5; D gene: TRBD1; clone size: many; CDR3 protein: CASSPPGQPQETQYF; CDR3 DNA: TGTGCCAGCAGCCCTCCGGGACAGCCCCAAGAGACCCAGTACTTC
V gene: TRBV7-9; CDR3 length: 14; J gene: TRBJ1-1; D gene: -; clone size: -; CDR3 protein: CASSRSGTPGGAFF; CDR3 DNA: TGTGCCAGCAGTAGGTCGGGGACGCCCGGGGGAGCTTTCTTT